One and the same sample provided the 3 T cell receptor beta chains below, sequenced in a study of brain T cells in children with intractable seizures. TCRdb keeps only in-frame clones here, not all; method: immunoSEQ multiplex PCR. The table records about 340,000 clones, 85% to 95% of them present only once. Time point defined: blood from clinic visit 5 months post-surgery; TSC patient then seizure free. The sequencing here drew on peripheral blood, taken roughly 5 months after surgery. The receptors derive from a boy younger than two with tuberous sclerosis and intractable seizures.

This sequence joins TRBV6-2 or TRBV6-3 and TRBJ2-3, with 11 bases that match TRBD2. Germline V gene sequence: CDR1 MNHEY, CDR2 SVGEGT. The CDR3 runs 17 residues. With V trimmed by 1 base and J by 1 base, 4 bases remained unmatched. The CDR3 protein is CASSYFSGRGRTDTQYF. CDR3 sequence (DNA): TGTGCCAGCAGTTACTTTAGCGGGAGGGGTCGCACAGATACGCAGTATTTT.

This clone was observed a handful of times. The chain couples TRBV4-1 to TRBJ2-7; the D gene is possibly TRBD1 (6 bases). CDR1 is MGHRA and CDR2 is YSYEKL in the germline V gene. Deletions cut 1 base from V and 4 bases from J, with 20 bases between. The length of the CDR3 is 17 residues. The CDR3 nucleotides read TGCGCCAGCAGCCAAGTCCCCTCCGGGACAATTCCTTACGAGCAGTACTTC. Amino acids: CASSQVPSGTIPYEQYF.

The chain carries TRBV19 and TRBJ2-2; D call uncertain. V lost 7 bases and J 8 bases, leaving 11 bases between the germline ends. Germline V gene data show CDR1 as LNHDA and CDR2 as SQIVND (reference sequence). The CDR3 is made up of 12 amino acids. CDR3 sequence (DNA): TGTGCCAGTACCCTCCCGTGGGGGGAGCTGTTTTTT. It specifies CASTLPWGELFF.